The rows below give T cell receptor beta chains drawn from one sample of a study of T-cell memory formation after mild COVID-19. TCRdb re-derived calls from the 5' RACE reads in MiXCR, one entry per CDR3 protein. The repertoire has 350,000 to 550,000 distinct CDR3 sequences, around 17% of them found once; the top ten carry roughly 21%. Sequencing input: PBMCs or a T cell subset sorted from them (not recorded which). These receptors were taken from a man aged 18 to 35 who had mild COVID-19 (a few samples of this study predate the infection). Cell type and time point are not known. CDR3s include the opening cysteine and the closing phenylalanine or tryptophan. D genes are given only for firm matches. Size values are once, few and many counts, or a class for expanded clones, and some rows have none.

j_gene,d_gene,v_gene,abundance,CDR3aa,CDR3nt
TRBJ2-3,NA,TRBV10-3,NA,CAISESKVVTDTQYF,TGTGCCATCAGTGAGTCTAAGGTTGTCACAGATACGCAGTATTTT
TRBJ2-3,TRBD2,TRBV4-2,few,CASSQVAGGTDTQYF,TGTGCCAGCAGCCAAGTAGCGGGGGGCACAGATACGCAGTATTTT
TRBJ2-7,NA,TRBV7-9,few,CASSFGRGDVYEQYF,TGTGCCAGCAGCTTCGGACGGGGAGATGTGTACGAGCAGTACTTC
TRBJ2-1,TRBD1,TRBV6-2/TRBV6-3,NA,CASSWAGTVDEQFF,TGTGCCAGCAGTTGGGCCGGGACAGTGGACGAGCAGTTCTTC
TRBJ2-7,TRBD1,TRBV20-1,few,CSATRDRGFNEQYF,TGCAGTGCGACCCGGGACAGGGGTTTCAACGAGCAGTACTTC
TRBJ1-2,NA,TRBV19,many,CASSPGLGYGYTF,TGTGCCAGTAGTCCGGGACTGGGCTATGGCTACACCTTC
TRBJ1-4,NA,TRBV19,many,CASSTRTVSREKLFF,TGTGCCAGTAGTACTAGGACAGTGAGTCGCGAAAAACTGTTTTTT
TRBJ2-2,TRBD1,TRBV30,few,CAWSRPGTVNTGELFF,TGTGCCTGGAGTCGTCCCGGGACAGTGAACACCGGGGAGCTGTTTTTT
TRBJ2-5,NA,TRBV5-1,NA,CASSLEEGSGAETQYF,TGCGCCAGCAGCTTGGAAGAAGGGAGCGGCGCAGAGACCCAGTACTTC
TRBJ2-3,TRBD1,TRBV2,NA,CASSEGQGGTDTQYF,TGTGCCAGCAGTGAGGGACAGGGCGGCACAGATACGCAGTATTTT
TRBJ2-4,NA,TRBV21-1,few,CASSKLATKNIQYF,TGTGCCAGCAGCAAACTAGCGACCAAAAACATTCAGTACTTC
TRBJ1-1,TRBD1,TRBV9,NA,CASSAWDRVNTEAFF,TGTGCCAGCAGCGCCTGGGACAGGGTGAACACTGAAGCTTTCTTT
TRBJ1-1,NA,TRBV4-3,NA,CASSQDSAAAGGTEAFF,TGCGCCAGCAGCCAAGATTCTGCGGCCGCGGGGGGCACTGAAGCTTTCTTT
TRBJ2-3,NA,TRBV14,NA,CASSQSTGLSTDTQYF,TGTGCCAGCAGCCAATCGACAGGTCTTAGCACAGATACGCAGTATTTT
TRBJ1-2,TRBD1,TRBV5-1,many,CASSPQGDYGYTF,TGTGCCAGCAGTCCCCAGGGGGACTATGGCTACACCTTC
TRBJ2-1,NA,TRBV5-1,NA,CASSSDTGVIIEQFF,TGCGCCAGCAGCTCAGATACCGGGGTGATCATTGAGCAGTTCTTC
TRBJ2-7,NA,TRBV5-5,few,CASSLASSTYEQYF,TGTGCCAGCAGCTTGGCCAGTTCCACCTACGAGCAGTACTTC
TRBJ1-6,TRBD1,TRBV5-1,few,CASSLGQGVFSGSPLHF,TGCGCCAGCAGCCTGGGACAGGGGGTCTTCTCCGGCTCACCCCTCCACTTT
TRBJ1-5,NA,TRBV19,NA,CASSMRGAQHF,TGTGCCAGTAGTATGAGGGGAGCCCAGCATTTT
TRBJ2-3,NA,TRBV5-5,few,CASSWTRWTDTQYF,TGTGCCAGCAGCTGGACGAGGTGGACAGATACGCAGTATTTT
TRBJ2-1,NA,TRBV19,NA,CASSMYRGRTYNEQFF,TGTGCCAGTAGTATGTATAGGGGCCGGACCTACAATGAGCAGTTCTTC